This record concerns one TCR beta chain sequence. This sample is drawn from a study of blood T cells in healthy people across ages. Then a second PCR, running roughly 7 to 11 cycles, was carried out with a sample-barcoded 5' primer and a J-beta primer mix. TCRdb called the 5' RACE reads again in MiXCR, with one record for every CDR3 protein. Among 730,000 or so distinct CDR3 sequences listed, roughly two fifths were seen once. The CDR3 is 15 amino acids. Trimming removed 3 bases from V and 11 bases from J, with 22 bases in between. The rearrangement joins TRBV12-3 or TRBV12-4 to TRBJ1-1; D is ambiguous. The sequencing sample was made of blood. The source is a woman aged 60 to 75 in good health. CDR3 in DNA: TGTGCCAGCAGTTTGGCCGGACCCCATTCTGGCGGGGCTTTCTTT. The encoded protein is CASSLAGPHSGGAFF.